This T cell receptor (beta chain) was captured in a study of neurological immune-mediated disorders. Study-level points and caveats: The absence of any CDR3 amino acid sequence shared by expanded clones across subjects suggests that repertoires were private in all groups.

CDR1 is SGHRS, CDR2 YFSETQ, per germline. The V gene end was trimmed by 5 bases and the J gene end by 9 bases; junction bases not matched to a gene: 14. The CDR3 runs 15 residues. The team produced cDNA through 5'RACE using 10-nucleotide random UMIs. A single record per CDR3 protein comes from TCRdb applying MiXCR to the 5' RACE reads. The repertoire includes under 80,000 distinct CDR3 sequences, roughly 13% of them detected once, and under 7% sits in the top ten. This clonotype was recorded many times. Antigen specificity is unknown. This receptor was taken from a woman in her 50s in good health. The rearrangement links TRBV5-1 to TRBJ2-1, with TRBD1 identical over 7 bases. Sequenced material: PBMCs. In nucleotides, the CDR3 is TGCGCCAGCAGGGAATCCCTTACAGGGGCCGGTGAGCAGTTCTTC. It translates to CASRESLTGAGEQFF.